This T cell receptor beta chain was sequenced for a study of control samples from healthy donors and cancer patients. Assay: immunoSEQ multiplex PCR; the TCRdb copy retains only in-frame clones and omits some. Altogether 130,000 to 150,000 clones are present, around 90% being singletons, with the ten largest covering approximately 2.9%. This clone is a singleton in its sample. The sample consisted of blood. The sequence was obtained from a man aged 25 to 45 in good health.

The chain's CDR3 is CASRPDVYSNQPQHF. Written as DNA, the CDR3 is TGTGCCAGCAGGCCGGACGTTTATAGCAATCAGCCCCAGCATTTT. The chain uses TRBV27 and TRBJ1-5; D is undetermined. V gave up 6 bases and J gave up 0 bases, with 12 bases separating them. The CDR3 has 15 residues. Germline lookup yields CDR1 MNHEY and CDR2 SMNVEV (reference sequence).